The 7 T cell receptor beta chains presented below share a single source sample, sequenced in a study of T cell responses to AZD1222 COVID-19 vaccine. TCRdb's table, derived via immunoSEQ multiplex PCR, lists solely in-frame clones and lacks some. The profile shows about 120,000 clones, approximately 88% of them singletons. Specimen: peripheral blood, collected on day 0 of AZD1222 vaccination. The origin of the receptors is an adult in good health.

The chain couples TRBV5-4 to TRBJ2-7, with TRBD2 matching over 8 bases. Trimming took 3 bases from V and 4 from J; bases not matched to a gene: 6. The CDR3 runs 14 residues. Germline CDR1 and CDR2: SGHNT and YYREEE (reference sequence). The DNA for the CDR3 is TGTGCCAGCAGCTCCGGGGGGGCTGGGTACGAGCAGTACTTC. It specifies CASSSGGAGYEQYF.

This clone was seen a few times. The rearrangement uses TRBV2 and TRBJ1-5; tentative D call: TRBD1 (6 bases). The CDR3 is 15 amino acids. CDR1 and CDR2 from the germline V gene are SNHLY and FYNNEI. Trimming shortened V by 6 bases and J by 0 bases, and 12 bases separated the two germline ends. CDR3 sequence reads: CASSEGQYSNQPQHF. CDR3 DNA: TGTGCCAGCAGCGAGGGACAATATAGCAATCAGCCCCAGCATTTT.

The chain has TRBV29-1 and TRBJ1-1, with D possibly matching TRBD1 (6 bases). Germline loops: CDR1 SQVTM, CDR2 ANQGSEA. The CDR3 extends over 15 amino acids. With 2 bases removed from V and 2 bases from J, the gap between germline ends came to 15 bases. This CDR3 reads CSVEKGGQANTEAFF. The CDR3 nucleotides are TGCAGCGTTGAAAAAGGGGGGCAGGCTAACACTGAAGCTTTCTTT.

The chain recombines TRBV9 with TRBJ2-2, with 11 bases fitting TRBD2. V lost 1 base and J lost 0; bases outside the gene matches: 2. The CDR3 has 17 residues. Germline assignment: CDR1 SGDLS and CDR2 YYNGEE. DNA of the CDR3: TGTGCCAGCAGCGTACTAGCGGGGGGAACGAACACCGGGGAGCTGTTTTTT. This translates into CASSVLAGGTNTGELFF.

The rearrangement joins TRBV24-1 to TRBJ2-3; a possible D gene is TRBD2 (7 bases). Deletions cut 9 bases from V and 2 bases from J, with 14 bases between. Germline CDR1 is KGHDR and CDR2 is SFDVKD. The CDR3 covers 14 residues. DNA of the CDR3: TGTGCCACCTCAGAGGGGGGGGCCACAGATACGCAGTATTTT. As protein: CATSEGGATDTQYF.

CDR3 sequence (DNA): TGTGCCAGCAGCCATCCCGACGGAGCCAATACGCAGTATTTT. Protein: CASSHPDGANTQYF. J is TRBJ2-3 and V is TRBV14; D is ambiguous. Germline assignment: CDR1 SGHDN and CDR2 FVKESK. The CDR3 covers 14 residues. Deletions cut 3 bases from V and 7 bases from J, with 14 bases between.

This clone was seen a handful of times. This chain uses TRBV11-2 with TRBJ1-1, with no clear D. With 7 bases removed from V and 4 bases from J, the gap between germline ends came to 16 bases. CDR3 length equals 14 residues. Germline CDR1 reads SGHAT; CDR2 reads FQNNGV. The CDR3: CASTIEGLRTEAFF. As DNA, the CDR3 is TGTGCCAGCACCATCGAAGGGCTACGCACTGAAGCTTTCTTT.